Below, 27 T cell receptor beta chains from the same sample are listed, as sequenced in a study of blood T cell repertoires in COVID-19. Some clones are missing from TCRdb's copy, which holds only in-frame ones; the method was immunoSEQ multiplex PCR. The sample includes 260,000 or so clones, roughly four fifths of them seen just once. Sequencing was performed on peripheral blood. The origin of the receptors is a woman aged 70-85 years with acute or convalescent COVID-19.

The chain couples TRBV7-2 to TRBJ2-7, with 11 bases that match TRBD1. V dropped 5 bases and J dropped 4; count of bases not matched to a gene: 10. The V gene's germline CDR1 is SGHTA and CDR2 FQGNSA. This CDR3 spans 16 amino acids. The CDR3 bases are TGTGCCAGCAGCCACAGAGGACAGGGGGCTTTTTACGAGCAGTACTTC. Residues: CASSHRGQGAFYEQYF.

The CDR3 spells CASGREADRDQETQYF. CDR3 DNA: TGTGCCAGCGGACGAGAAGCGGACAGGGACCAAGAGACCCAGTACTTC. The chain combines TRBV21-1 with TRBJ2-5; the table's D gene call, TRBD1, was not cross checked with the DNA. TRBV21-1 is a pseudogene segment. This CDR3 contains 16 residues.

This chain joins TRBV29-1 and TRBJ1-2, with D possibly matching TRBD1 (5 bases). Germline lookup yields CDR1 SQVTM and CDR2 ANQGSEA. This CDR3 is built from 12 residues. Trimming cost V 0 bases and J 9 bases, with 11 bases left between them. As DNA, the CDR3 is TGCAGCGTTGAAGATGGGGCAGTCCGCTACACCTTC. This gives the protein CSVEDGAVRYTF.

This rearrangement joins TRBV18 to TRBJ2-7; 8 bases align to TRBD1. The CDR3 contains 13 residues. V was pared by 4 bases and J by 6 bases, with 5 bases of the junction left unmatched. CDR1 is KGHSH, CDR2 LQKENI, per germline. CDR3: CASSLKTGGEQYF. Written as DNA, the CDR3 is TGTGCCAGCTCACTAAAAACAGGGGGCGAGCAGTACTTC.

The CDR3 nucleotides are TGTGCCAGTAGTATTGGTGGGCAGTCCTACGAGCAGTACTTC. Its protein is CASSIGGQSYEQYF. This sequence joins TRBV19 and TRBJ2-7; no clear D gene. Trimming removed 3 bases at V and 1 base at J, with 10 bases between. Per germline, CDR1 LNHDA and CDR2 SQIVND (reference sequence). This CDR3 is 14 amino acids long.

This clone was observed a single time. V gene TRBV11-2 combines with J gene TRBJ1-1, with D possibly TRBD1 on 6 matching bases. Trimming stripped 5 bases from V and 8 bases from J, with 12 bases between. Germline V gene sequence: CDR1 SGHAT, CDR2 FQNNGV. The CDR3 is 12 residues long. The CDR3 reads CASSRTGGEAFF. CDR3 sequence (DNA): TGTGCCAGCAGCCGCACGGGGGGCGAAGCTTTCTTT.

The V call is TRBV6-2 or TRBV6-3, the J call TRBJ1-1; a weak D match, TRBD1 (5 bases). Germline values: CDR1 MNHEY, CDR2 SVGEGT. Trimming took off 6 bases at V and 0 bases at J, with 14 bases between the two ends. The CDR3 sequence is 15 residues long. CDR3 coding DNA: TGTGCCAGCAGCCTCGGGGGGGTTATGAACACTGAAGCTTTCTTT. Translation: CASSLGGVMNTEAFF.

This clone has just a few counts. CDR3 in DNA: TGTGCCAGTAGTATCAGGCCAGGGTATGGCTACACCTTC. Translating it yields CASSIRPGYGYTF. The chain recombines TRBV19 with TRBJ1-2; weak D call: TRBD1 (5 bases). CDR1 is LNHDA, CDR2 SQIVND, per germline (reference sequence). The CDR3 is 13 amino acids. Trimming removed 3 bases from V and 5 bases from J, with 10 bases in between. Full variable domain (rest looked up from reference TRBV19 and TRBJ1-2): DGGITQSPKYLFRKEGQNVTLSCEQNLNHDAMYWYRQDPGQGLRLIYYSQIVNDFQKGDIAEGYSVSREKKESFPLTVTSAQKNPTAFYLCASSIRPGYGYTFGSGTRLTVV.

The chain has TRBV9 and TRBJ2-7; 9 nucleotides line up with TRBD1. Trimming at V came to 0 bases and at J to 2 bases, leaving 3 bases not matched to a gene. The CDR3 totals 15 residues. CDR1 SGDLS and CDR2 YYNGEE come from the germline V gene. The chain's CDR3 is CASSVAGTGPYEQYF. Written as DNA, the CDR3 is TGTGCCAGCAGCGTAGCCGGGACAGGGCCCTACGAGCAGTACTTC.

The chain couples TRBV6-5 to TRBJ2-7; 8 bases match TRBD1. The ends lost 6 bases at V and 7 bases at J; junction bases unmatched: 11. Germline CDR1 reads MNHEY; CDR2 reads SVGAGI. This CDR3 has 14 amino acids. The CDR3 sequence: CASRTGALSGEQYF. DNA of the CDR3: TGTGCCAGCAGGACAGGGGCCCTATCGGGGGAGCAGTACTTC.

The V gene is TRBV5-1, the J gene TRBJ1-3; 10 bases are shared with TRBD1. Looked up from germline, CDR1 is SGHRS and CDR2 is YFSETQ. The CDR3 has 18 amino acids. After removal of 0 bases from V and 0 bases from J, the junction contained 6 bases not matched to a gene. DNA for the CDR3: TGCGCCAGCAGCTTGGGGGGGACAGGGGCATCCTCTGGAAACACCATATATTTT. It specifies CASSLGGTGASSGNTIYF.

The chain combines TRBV6-5 with TRBJ1-2, with a tentative D call TRBD1 (5 bases). Per germline, CDR1 MNHEY and CDR2 SVGAGI. The V and J ends lost 2 bases and 4 bases respectively, with 17 bases between them. The CDR3 runs 16 residues. CDR3 loop: CASSYGGGVLSYGYTF. In DNA form, the CDR3 reads TGTGCCAGCAGTTACGGGGGAGGGGTACTTAGCTATGGCTACACCTTC.

This clone was observed once. CDR3 region: CASSPGQGISYEQYF. Written as DNA, the CDR3 is TGTGCCAGCAGTCCGGGACAGGGAATTTCCTACGAGCAGTACTTC. This chain links TRBV11-2 with TRBJ2-7, with TRBD1 matching over 9 bases. This CDR3 comprises 15 residues. Germline lookup yields CDR1 SGHAT and CDR2 FQNNGV. The V gene end was trimmed by 6 bases and the J gene end by 1 base; junction bases not matched to a gene: 7.

V is TRBV27 and J is TRBJ2-3; 8 bases match TRBD1. The CDR3 totals 14 residues. Germline V gene data show CDR1 as MNHEY and CDR2 as SMNVEV (reference sequence). Trimming cost V 2 bases and J 6 bases; bases outside gene matches: 4. The CDR3 coding sequence is TGTGCCAGCAGTTTAAGGACAGGGTCGGATACGCAGTATTTT. It yields the protein CASSLRTGSDTQYF.

J is TRBJ1-5 and V is TRBV19; the match to TRBD1 covers 9 bases. V was pared by 5 bases and J by 5 bases, with 10 bases of the junction left unmatched. The CDR3 contains 16 residues. Per the germline V gene, CDR1 is LNHDA and CDR2 is SQIVND (reference sequence). As DNA, the CDR3 is TGTGCCAGTAGTTCTTACGGGACAGGGTCGTATCAGCCCCAGCATTTT. Translated, it gives CASSSYGTGSYQPQHF.

DNA of the CDR3: TGTGCCAGCAGCCGGGGACAGGGGCAAGAGACCCAGTACTTC. It codes for CASSRGQGQETQYF. The V gene is TRBV13, the J gene TRBJ2-5, with 10 bases aligning to TRBD1. The CDR3 covers 14 residues. Trimming cost V 5 bases and J 2 bases; bases outside gene matches: 2. Looked up from germline, CDR1 is PRHDT and CDR2 is FYEKMQ (reference sequence).

This clone was observed once. V is TRBV6-5 and J is TRBJ1-2; D is undetermined. Trimming cost V 5 bases and J 2 bases, with 15 bases left between them. Germline loops: CDR1 MNHEY, CDR2 SVGAGI. The CDR3 length is 15 residues. The CDR3 DNA is TGTGCCAGCAGTAGGGTTGGAACGGGGAACTATGGCTACACCTTC. Translated: CASSRVGTGNYGYTF.

The chain employs TRBV6-5 and TRBJ1-1, with unresolved D. Germline assignment: CDR1 MNHEY and CDR2 SVGAGI. CDR3 length equals 13 residues. The V end was cut by 3 bases, the J end by 5 bases, with 10 bases between. CDR3 bases: TGTGCCAGCAGTTATCCGGGTGGGACTGAAGCTTTCTTT. Protein product: CASSYPGGTEAFF.

The chain recombines TRBV19 with TRBJ1-3; possible D gene TRBD1, 6 bases. CDR3 size: 17 residues. The ends were cut back, 1 base at V and 2 bases at J, with 15 bases in the middle. CDR1 is LNHDA, CDR2 SQIVND, per germline (reference sequence). The CDR3 DNA sequence: TGTGCCAGTAGTATAGCCTCACAGGGATCTGCTGGAAACACCATATATTTT. It translates to CASSIASQGSAGNTIYF.

The chain recombines TRBV4-2 with TRBJ1-6; D gene uncertain. Germline lookup yields CDR1 LGHNA and CDR2 YNFKEQ. The CDR3 has 16 amino acids. Trimming removed 0 bases at V and 5 bases at J, with 11 bases between. In nucleotides, the CDR3 is TGTGCCAGCAGCCAAGAGCGCAGGCACAATAATTCACCCCTCCACTTT. It is translated as CASSQERRHNNSPLHF.

The sample holds a few counts of this clone. The chain links TRBV30 to TRBJ1-1, with TRBD1 matching over 7 bases. The CDR3 totals 12 residues. J was trimmed by 7 bases and V by 4 bases; bases with no gene match: 6. From germline, CDR1 is GTSNPN and CDR2 SVGIG (reference sequence). The CDR3, as DNA: TGTGCCTGGAATAGGGGGCTCGGTGAAGCTTTCTTT. It specifies CAWNRGLGEAFF.

The chain is built from TRBV28 and TRBJ1-1; the match to TRBD1 covers 9 bases. The germline CDR1 and CDR2 sequences are MDHEN and SYDVKM. V was pared by 1 base and J by 7 bases, with 13 bases of the junction left unmatched. The CDR3 has 17 residues. The CDR3 loop is CASSLSPGQGGFGEAFF. The CDR3 DNA reads as TGTGCCAGCAGTTTATCGCCGGGACAGGGAGGTTTTGGTGAAGCTTTCTTT.

V usage is TRBV7-2 and J usage is TRBJ1-5; D perhaps matches TRBD1 (6 bases). CDR1 is SGHTA and CDR2 is FQGNSA in the germline V gene. The CDR3 is 15 residues long. Trimming pared 5 bases from V and 0 bases from J, leaving 11 bases between. The CDR3 here is CASSPQGLSNQPQHF. The CDR3 nucleotides read TGTGCCAGCAGCCCACAGGGCCTTAGCAATCAGCCCCAGCATTTT.

J is TRBJ2-5 and V is TRBV5-1, with a tentative D call TRBD1 (6 bases). This CDR3 has 16 residues. Trimming cost V 4 bases and J 5 bases, with 21 bases left between them. Germline V gives CDR1 SGHRS, CDR2 YFSETQ. CDR3 region: CASSAGYGRGWETQYF. CDR3 bases: TGCGCCAGCAGCGCCGGGTATGGCAGGGGCTGGGAGACCCAGTACTTC.

CDR3: CASSVEDRPYGYTF. Here the CDR3 DNA reads TGTGCCAGCAGCGTAGAGGACAGGCCCTATGGCTACACCTTC. The rearrangement joins TRBV9 to TRBJ1-2; 7 bases are shared with TRBD1. Germline V lookup: CDR1 SGDLS, CDR2 YYNGEE. After removal of 0 bases from V and 4 bases from J, the junction contained 3 bases not matched to a gene. This CDR3 is 14 amino acids long.

V is TRBV11-2 and J is TRBJ2-4; TRBD1 aligns across 9 bases. The CDR3 totals 16 residues. V was pared by 5 bases and J by 7 bases, with 12 bases of the junction left unmatched. Germline-derived CDR1 and CDR2 are SGHAT and FQNNGV. The CDR3 DNA follows: TGTGCCAGCAGCGCTGAACCGGGACAGGGTTTGAACATTCAGTACTTC. Protein: CASSAEPGQGLNIQYF.

V and J are TRBV19 and TRBJ1-3, with TRBD1 matching 7 bases. The CDR3 covers 17 residues. Trimming at V came to 5 bases and at J to 0 bases, leaving 10 bases not matched to a gene. The germline gives CDR1 LNHDA, CDR2 SQIVND (reference sequence). DNA of the CDR3: TGTGCCAGTAGTGACGACCGGGACAGCTTCTCTGGAAACACCATATATTTT. It is translated as CASSDDRDSFSGNTIYF.